This TCR beta chain was sequenced during a study of blood T cell repertoires in COVID-19. Study as a whole: Samples of COVID-19 (acute and convalescent) were obtained from the United States, Italy and Spain.

With 0 bases removed from V and 17 bases from J, the gap between germline ends came to 13 bases. Germline V CDR1 and CDR2: MGHRA, YSYEKL. The length of the CDR3 is 12 residues. This clone was detected only a few times. Enrolled during active infection, Seattle patients were then followed longitudinally. Original methodology: Amplification with reference gene primers provided the estimates of nucleated cell counts. The method was immunoSEQ multiplex PCR; TCRdb's version includes in-frame clones alone and lacks a portion of them. The V and J calls and clone size are taken from that table; D and trimming were inferred from the DNA. The repertoire holds around 190,000 clones, 70% to 90% seen once, with 15% to 20% in the top ten.

This TCR derives from a man between 45 and 60 years old with COVID-19, enrolled during active disease. The V gene is TRBV4-1, the J gene TRBJ1-4; D is undetermined. Source material: peripheral blood. In DNA, the CDR3 is TGCGCCAGCAGCCAAGATGAACATGCTCCTTTTTTT. It yields the protein CASSQDEHAPFF.